These 17 T cell receptor beta chains were all obtained from the same sample, sequenced in a study of shared clonotypes between healthy human individuals. Sequencing used immunoSEQ multiplex PCR; TCRdb keeps in-frame clones, though not all of them. The sample includes more than 2 million clones, around 95% of them seen just once. Sequenced: naive CD4+ T cells sorted from blood. The subset here: CD45RA+ positively selected. These receptors all stem from a young man in good health.

The V call is TRBV5-1, the J call TRBJ1-4; D not certain. Trimming removed 2 bases from V and 0 bases from J, with 23 bases in between. CDR3 length: 20 residues. CDR1 SGHRS and CDR2 YFSETQ come from the germline V gene. Here the CDR3 DNA reads TGCGCCAGCAGCTTTTGGAGTAGAACGGGAACCTCTGCAACTAATGAAAAACTGTTTTTT. It codes for CASSFWSRTGTSATNEKLFF.

This chain connects TRBV10-1 to TRBJ1-4; a weak D match, TRBD1 (6 bases). V was pared by 0 bases and J by 13 bases, with 9 bases between. The CDR3 is made up of 12 amino acids. The germline gives CDR1 WNHNN, CDR2 SYGVQD (reference sequence). The CDR3 coding sequence is TGCGCCAGCAGTGAGTCAGGGGGAAGACTGTTTTTT. Residues: CASSESGGRLFF.

This chain uses TRBV29-1 with TRBJ2-2, with 10 bases lining up with TRBD1. Germline loops: CDR1 SQVTM, CDR2 ANQGSEA. Trimming cost V 1 base and J 5 bases; bases outside gene matches: 1. The CDR3 extends over 14 amino acids. In DNA form, the CDR3 reads TGCAGCGTTGAAGGGACAGGGGGAACCGGGGAGCTGTTTTTT. The encoded protein is CSVEGTGGTGELFF.

The genes are TRBV28 and TRBJ2-7; TRBD2 aligns across 10 bases. The V gene end was trimmed by 2 bases and the J gene end by 2 bases; junction bases not matched to a gene: 9. Germline V gene lookup returns CDR1 MDHEN and CDR2 SYDVKM. There are 17 residues in the CDR3. In nucleotides, the CDR3 is TGTGCCAGCAGTTTAGGGTTCCTAGCGGGGGCCCCCTACGAGCAGTACTTC. Translation gives CASSLGFLAGAPYEQYF.

The chain links TRBV6-1 to TRBJ1-2; 9 nucleotides match TRBD1. Trimming at V came to 4 bases and at J to 1 base, leaving 4 bases not matched to a gene. The CDR3 runs 15 residues. Germline CDR1 and CDR2: MNHNS and SASEGT. The CDR3 loop reads CASSGPDRGNYGYTF. The DNA of the CDR3 is TGTGCCAGCAGTGGACCGGACAGGGGTAACTATGGCTACACCTTC.

This clone was picked up one time. The genes are TRBV28 and TRBJ2-3; D is possibly TRBD1 or TRBD2 (6 bases each). V was cut by 5 bases and J by 0 bases, with 15 bases left in between. The CDR3 extends over 16 amino acids. Germline loops: CDR1 MDHEN, CDR2 SYDVKM. The CDR3 sequence: CASSNLVGGSTDTQYF. DNA of the CDR3: TGTGCCAGCAGTAACCTCGTAGGGGGGAGCACAGATACGCAGTATTTT.

The rearrangement links TRBV30 to TRBJ1-5; D possibly corresponds to TRBD1 (5 bases). V lost 0 bases and J lost 3, with 9 bases in between. Germline values: CDR1 GTSNPN, CDR2 SVGIG (reference sequence). This CDR3 is built from 14 residues. For the CDR3, the DNA is TGTGCCTGGAGTGTCGGGACTACCAATCAGCCCCAGCATTTT. Translation gives CAWSVGTTNQPQHF.

This clone showed up just a few times. J is TRBJ2-1 and V is TRBV5-5, with unresolved D. The CDR3 runs 15 residues. Between the trimmed V and J ends, which lost 2 bases and 6 bases, there was a span of 15 bases. Germline loops: CDR1 SGHKS, CDR2 YYEKEE (reference sequence). In DNA, the CDR3 is TGTGCCAGCAGCTTATTGGGTTCACTGAGCAATGAGCAGTTCTTC. Its protein is CASSLLGSLSNEQFF.

In its sample, this clone was seen once. A junction boundary mismatches the germline segment, possibly from a read error. This chain links TRBV7-7 with TRBJ2-7, with TRBD1 matching 7 bases. The CDR3 runs 14 residues. Germline V gives CDR1 SSHAT, CDR2 FNYEAQ (reference sequence). CDR3 protein: CASSMGQNSYEQYF. CDR3 DNA: TGTGCTAGCAGCATGGGACAGAACTCCTACGAGCAGTACTTC.

The chain joins TRBV21-1 to TRBJ1-4. TRBV21-1 corresponds to a pseudogene. The CDR3 sequence is 14 residues long. The CDR3 DNA follows: TGTGCCAGCAGCAAAGGTCAGTCGGATGAAAAACTGTTTTTT. The encoded protein is CASSKGQSDEKLFF.

V is TRBV7-2 and J is TRBJ2-5, with TRBD2 matching 11 bases. Germline V lookup: CDR1 SGHTA, CDR2 FQGNSA. The junction had 3 bases not matched to a gene; V was cut back by 8 bases and J by 4 bases. The CDR3 has 13 residues. Here the CDR3 DNA reads TGTGCCAGCCGACTAGCGGGGACAGAGACCCAGTACTTC. Translated, it gives CASRLAGTETQYF.

This clone has just one count. The genes are TRBV29-1 and TRBJ1-1; possible D gene TRBD1, 6 bases. Germline assignment: CDR1 SQVTM and CDR2 ANQGSEA. V gave up 4 bases and J gave up 2 bases, with 8 bases separating them. The CDR3 has 12 residues. CDR3 loop: CSVGTDNTEAFF. CDR3 DNA: TGCAGCGTTGGGACAGACAACACTGAAGCTTTCTTT.

The chain combines TRBV27 with TRBJ2-7, with 12 bases matching TRBD1. V lost 6 bases and J lost 4; bases outside the gene matches: 7. This CDR3 comprises 15 residues. CDR1 is MNHEY and CDR2 is SMNVEV in the germline V gene (reference sequence). For the CDR3, the DNA is TGTGCCAGCAGACCCGGGACAGGGGGCCAATACGAGCAGTACTTC. It translates to CASRPGTGGQYEQYF.

The chain is built from TRBV7-2 and TRBJ2-7; tentatively, D is TRBD2 (6 bases). The CDR3 is made up of 14 amino acids. Between the trimmed V and J ends, which lost 4 bases and 3 bases, there was a span of 13 bases. CDR1 is SGHTA and CDR2 is FQGNSA in the germline V gene. The CDR3 DNA reads as TGTGCCAGCAGCTATGGAGGGCTCGGCTACGAGCAGTACTTC. Translation: CASSYGGLGYEQYF.

This clone showed up just once. The V call is TRBV2, the J call TRBJ1-1, with D possibly TRBD1 on 5 matching bases. V was trimmed by 6 bases and J by 1 base, leaving 18 bases between them. The CDR3 has 16 residues. CDR1 is SNHLY and CDR2 is FYNNEI in the germline V gene. The CDR3 protein is CASRRRGGQENTEAFF. CDR3 in DNA: TGTGCCAGCAGAAGAAGGGGCGGGCAGGAGAACACTGAAGCTTTCTTT.

This clone was seen a single time. This sequence joins TRBV10-3 and TRBJ2-1; 7 positions agree with TRBD2. CDR1 ENHRY and CDR2 SYGVKD come from the germline V gene. J was trimmed by 8 bases and V by 6 bases; bases with no gene match: 7. This CDR3 spans 13 amino acids. CDR3 DNA sequence: TGTGCCATCAGGGCGGGAGAGGCCGATGAGCAGTTCTTC. Translated, it gives CAIRAGEADEQFF.

This clone was recorded a few times. The chain carries TRBV27 and TRBJ1-2; 11 bases fit TRBD1. CDR3 size: 16 residues. The V and J ends lost 3 bases and 4 bases, in that order; junction bases with no gene match: 7. Germline CDR1 and CDR2: MNHEY and SMNVEV (reference sequence). CDR3 in amino acids: CASSFLGTGGSYGYTF. DNA for the CDR3: TGTGCCAGCAGTTTCCTTGGGACAGGGGGTAGCTATGGCTACACCTTC.